A single sample gave rise to the 4 T cell receptor beta chains below, sequenced in a study of cytomegalovirus exposure and HLA in healthy donors. The PCR had 60 Vbeta and 13 Jbeta primers. The method was immunoSEQ multiplex PCR; TCRdb's version includes in-frame clones alone and lacks a portion of them. In the table there are 140,000 to 150,000 clones, around 79% of which are singletons. The sample was PBMCs. The source is a woman in her 30s in good health and CMV-seronegative.

This chain links TRBV9 with TRBJ2-5; weak D call: TRBD2 (6 bases). The germline gives CDR1 SGDLS, CDR2 YYNGEE. Trimming took 4 bases from V and 2 from J, leaving 12 bases between them. The CDR3 loop spans 14 amino acids. CDR3 bases: TGTGCCAGCAGCCCGGGGGAGGATCAAGAGACCCAGTACTTC. Protein: CASSPGEDQETQYF.

The rearrangement links TRBV11-2 to TRBJ2-3; 9 nucleotides match TRBD1. The trim removed 4 bases at V and 2 bases at J, leaving 1 base unmatched. Germline V gene sequence: CDR1 SGHAT, CDR2 FQNNGV. The CDR3 contains 14 residues. The CDR3 DNA reads TGTGCCAGCAGCTGGGACAGGGCCACAGATACGCAGTATTTT. This translates into CASSWDRATDTQYF.

CDR3 in DNA: TGTGCCAGTAGACCGGGACAGGGGGCGAATCGGCGAAACACCATATATTTT. This gives the protein CASRPGQGANRRNTIYF. The genes are TRBV19 and TRBJ1-3; 12 positions agree with TRBD1. The trim removed 6 bases at V and 5 bases at J, leaving 11 bases unmatched. The CDR3 is made up of 17 amino acids. Per germline, CDR1 LNHDA and CDR2 SQIVND (reference sequence).

The sample holds one count of this clone. V and J are TRBV15 and TRBJ2-5; a possible D gene is TRBD1 (6 bases). The V gene lost 2 bases and the J gene lost 2 bases, with 15 bases spanning the gap. The CDR3 runs 16 residues. Germline-derived CDR1 and CDR2 are LNHNV and YYDKDF (reference sequence). CDR3 residues: CATSRRGPRGQETQYF. CDR3 nucleotide sequence: TGTGCCACCAGCAGAAGGGGCCCAAGGGGGCAAGAGACCCAGTACTTC. The full variable domain, with the rest looked up from reference TRBV15 and TRBJ2-5, is DAMVIQNPRYQVTQFGKPVTLSCSQTLNHNVMYWYQQKSSQAPKLLFHYYDKDFNNEADTPDNFQSRRPNTSFCFLDIRSPGLGDTAMYLCATSRRGPRGQETQYFGPGTRLLVL.